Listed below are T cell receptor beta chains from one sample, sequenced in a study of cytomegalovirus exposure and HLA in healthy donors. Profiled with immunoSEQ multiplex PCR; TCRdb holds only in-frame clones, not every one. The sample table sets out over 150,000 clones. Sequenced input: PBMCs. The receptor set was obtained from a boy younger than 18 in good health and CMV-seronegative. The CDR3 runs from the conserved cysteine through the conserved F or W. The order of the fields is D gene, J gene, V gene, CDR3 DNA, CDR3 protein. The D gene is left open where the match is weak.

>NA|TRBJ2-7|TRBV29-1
TGCAGCGTTGAAAGGGCACCCCGAGAGGGGCAGTACTTC
CSVERAPREGQYF
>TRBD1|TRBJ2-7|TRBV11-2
TGTGCCAGCAGCTTATGGGACAGCTCCTACGAGCAGTACTTC
CASSLWDSSYEQYF
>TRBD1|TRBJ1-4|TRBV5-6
TGTGCCAGCAGCCGGACAGGGTCTAATGAAAAACTGTTTTTT
CASSRTGSNEKLFF
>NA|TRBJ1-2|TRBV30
TGTGCCTGGGCCCTGGGGGCTGGCTACACCTTC
CAWALGAGYTF
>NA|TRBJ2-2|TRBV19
TGTGCCAGTAGTATAGGTCAGGCAAACACCGGGGAGCTGTTTTTT
CASSIGQANTGELFF
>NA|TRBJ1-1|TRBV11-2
TGTGCCAGCAGCTTGAGGGTTGGGGCTTTCTTT
CASSLRVGAFF
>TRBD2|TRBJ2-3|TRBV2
TGTGCCAGCAGAAAAACTAGCGGGGGGCCTGGGGATACGCAGTATTTT
CASRKTSGGPGDTQYF
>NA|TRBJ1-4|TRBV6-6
TGTGCCAGCAGTCCCTCTGAAAAACTGTTTTTT
CASSPSEKLFF
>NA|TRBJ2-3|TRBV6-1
TGTGCCAGCAGCCTGGCGGGGGATACGCAGTATTTT
CASSLAGDTQYF
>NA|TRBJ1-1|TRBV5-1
TGCGCCAGCAGATGGGGCTTGGAGACTGAAGCTTTCTTT
CASRWGLETEAFF
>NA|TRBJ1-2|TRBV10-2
TGCGCCAGCAGTGAGTCTCCGGGTAAGGATGGCTACACCTTC
CASSESPGKDGYTF
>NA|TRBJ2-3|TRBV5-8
TGTGCCAGCACTTTGACAATTTCTAGCACAGATACGCAGTATTTT
CASTLTISSTDTQYF
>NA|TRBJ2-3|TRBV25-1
TGTGCCAGTCGAGAGGCAGATACGCAGTATTTT
CASREADTQYF
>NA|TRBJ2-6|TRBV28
TGTGCCAGCAGTACAGGTGGCGGGGCCAACGTCCTGACTTTC
CASSTGGGANVLTF
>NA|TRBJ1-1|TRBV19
TGTGCCAGTATTACGGGGGGGAACACTGAAGCTTTCTTT
CASITGGNTEAFF
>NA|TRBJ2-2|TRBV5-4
TGTGCCAGCAGCTTGGCCCGGGATAGGACCGGGGAGCTGTTTTTT
CASSLARDRTGELFF
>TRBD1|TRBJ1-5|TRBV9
TGTGCCAGCAGCGCTAGGGGACAGGAGAATCAGCCCCAGCATTTT
CASSARGQENQPQHF
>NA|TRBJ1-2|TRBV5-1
TGCGCCAGCAGCTTGTCAATCGGGAACTATGGCTACACCTTC
CASSLSIGNYGYTF
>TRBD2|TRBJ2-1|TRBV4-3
TGCGCCAGCAGCCTAGTAGCGGGGGGCATCAATGAGCAGTTCTTC
CASSLVAGGINEQFF
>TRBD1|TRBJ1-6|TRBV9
TGTGCCAGCAGCGAGGGGACAGGGGGAGGTTCACCCCTCCACTTT
CASSEGTGGGSPLHF
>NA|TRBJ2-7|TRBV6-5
TGTGCCAGCAGTGTCTGGGGGGGCCTGGACGAGCAGTACTTC
CASSVWGGLDEQYF
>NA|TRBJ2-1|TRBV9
TGTGCCAGCAGCGCCCTGGGCCACAATGAGCAGTTCTTC
CASSALGHNEQFF
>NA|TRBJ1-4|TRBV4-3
TGCGCCAGCAGCCAAACAGGGCTGAGTGAAAAACTGTTTTTT
CASSQTGLSEKLFF
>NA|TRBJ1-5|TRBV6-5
TGTGCCGGCAGTTCCGCGGGCCCAAGTGGAAATCAGCCCCAGCATTTT
CAGSSAGPSGNQPQHF
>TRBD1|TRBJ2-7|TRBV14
TGTGCCAGCAGCCGGGCTACCGGGACAGGCTACTACGAGCAGTACTTC
CASSRATGTGYYEQYF
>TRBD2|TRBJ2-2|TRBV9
TGTGCCAGCAGCCCCCGTTATGCGGGGGGAGGTACCGGGGAGCTGTTTTTT
CASSPRYAGGGTGELFF
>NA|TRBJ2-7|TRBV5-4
TGTGCCAGCAGCTTGGCCGGCGGCGCCTACGAGCAGTACTTC
CASSLAGGAYEQYF
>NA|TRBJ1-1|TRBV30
TGTGCCGGCTTATCGACAGCCGCTACGGCTTTCTTT
CAGLSTAATAFF
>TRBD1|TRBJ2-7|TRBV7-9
TGTGCCAGCAGCATCGGGACAGAGGGCGAGCAGTACTTC
CASSIGTEGEQYF
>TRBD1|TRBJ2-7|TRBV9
TGTGCCAGCAGCGTTGACAGGGGGGGCTACGAGCAGTACTTC
CASSVDRGGYEQYF
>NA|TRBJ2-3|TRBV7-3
TGTGCCAGCAGCTTGGCTAGCACAGATACGCAGTATTTT
CASSLASTDTQYF
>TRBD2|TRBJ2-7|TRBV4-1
TGCGCCAGCAGCCAAGATCTTACGCGGGGGGGCCACGAGCAGTACTTC
CASSQDLTRGGHEQYF
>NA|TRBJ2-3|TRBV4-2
TGTGCCAGCAGCCAGGCCAGGGGCGGGGGAGCAGATACGCAGTATTTT
CASSQARGGGADTQYF
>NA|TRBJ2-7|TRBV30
TGTGCCTGGAGTATCGGTTCCTCCTACGAGCAGTACTTC
CAWSIGSSYEQYF
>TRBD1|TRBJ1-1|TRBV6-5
TGTGCCAGCAGGGGACAGGGACCGGAAGCTTTCTTT
CASRGQGPEAFF
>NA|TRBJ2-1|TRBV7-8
TGTGCCAGCAGCTTAGGGGGCGGGGAACCCAATGAGCAGTTCTTC
CASSLGGGEPNEQFF
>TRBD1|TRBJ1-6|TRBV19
TGTGCCAGTAGGGCAACCCGGGACAGTAGCTCCTATAATTCACCCCTCCACTTT
CASRATRDSSSYNSPLHF